A single sample gave rise to the 5 T cell receptor beta chains below, sequenced in a study of shared clonotypes between healthy human individuals. The repertoire was sequenced with immunoSEQ multiplex PCR; TCRdb's copy has only in-frame clones and lacks some. The sample lists under 2,500,000 clones, around 95% seen once, with around 0.13% in the top ten. The sequencing sample was made of naive CD4+ T cells sorted from blood. Subset in this sample: CD45RA+ positively selected. Receptors were obtained from a man aged 18 to 35 in good health.

The chain joins TRBV2 to TRBJ1-4; D gene uncertain. The CDR3 is made up of 14 amino acids. V lost 5 bases and J 1 base, leaving 8 bases between the germline ends. CDR1 SNHLY and CDR2 FYNNEI come from the germline V gene. The CDR3 DNA reads as TGTGCCAGCAGTCAGGACGGAACTAATGAAAAACTGTTTTTT. Translating it yields CASSQDGTNEKLFF.

The chain uses TRBV27 and TRBJ1-6; the D gene is possibly TRBD1 (5 bases). Looked up from germline, CDR1 is MNHEY and CDR2 is SMNVEV (reference sequence). Between the trimmed V and J ends, which lost 0 bases and 0 bases, there was a span of 12 bases. This CDR3 region has 18 residues. The CDR3 DNA follows: TGTGCCAGCAGTTTATCCGGGGGAAGGAGCTCCTATAATTCACCCCTCCACTTT. Amino acid sequence: CASSLSGGRSSYNSPLHF.

The count of this clone is one. This sequence joins TRBV5-1 and TRBJ2-7; D is unclear. Trimming left V 0 bases short and J 0 bases short, with 7 bases between. CDR1 is SGHRS and CDR2 is YFSETQ in the germline V gene. This CDR3 has 14 amino acids. The CDR3 coding sequence is TGCGCCAGCAGCTTGGTCGACGACTCCTACGAGCAGTACTTC. It is translated as CASSLVDDSYEQYF.

The genes are TRBV10-3 and TRBJ2-7; 8 nucleotides line up with TRBD1. This CDR3 has 16 amino acids. The germline gives CDR1 ENHRY, CDR2 SYGVKD. J gave up 2 bases and V 4 bases, and 10 bases lay outside the gene matches. The CDR3 protein is CAISAVSGTGAYEQYF. CDR3 nucleotides: TGTGCCATCAGTGCGGTTTCAGGGACAGGTGCCTACGAGCAGTACTTC.

The chain carries TRBV9 and TRBJ2-7, with D unclear. The CDR3 totals 14 residues. The V gene's germline CDR1 is SGDLS and CDR2 YYNGEE. Trimming took off 0 bases at V and 5 bases at J, with 12 bases between the two ends. In DNA form, the CDR3 reads TGTGCCAGCAGCGTAGGACCAACCGTCAACGAGCAGTACTTC. Translating gives CASSVGPTVNEQYF. The full variable domain, in which reference TRBV9 and TRBJ2-7 provide the parts outside the CDR3, is DSGVTQTPKHLITATGQRVTLRCSPRSGDLSVYWYQQSLDQGLQFLIQYYNGEERAKGNILERFSAQQFPDLHSELNLSSLELGDSALYFCASSVGPTVNEQYFGPGTRLTVT.